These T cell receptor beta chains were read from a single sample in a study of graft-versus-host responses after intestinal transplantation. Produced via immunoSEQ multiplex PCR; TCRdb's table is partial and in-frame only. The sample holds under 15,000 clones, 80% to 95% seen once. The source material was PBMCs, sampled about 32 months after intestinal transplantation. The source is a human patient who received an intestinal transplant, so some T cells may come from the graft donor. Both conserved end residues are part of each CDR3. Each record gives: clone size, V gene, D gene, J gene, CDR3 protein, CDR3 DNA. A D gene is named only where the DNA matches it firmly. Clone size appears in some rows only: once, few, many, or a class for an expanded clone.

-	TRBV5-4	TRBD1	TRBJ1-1	CASSLWAGGVNTEAFF	TGTGCCAGCAGCTTGTGGGCAGGGGGGGTGAACACTGAAGCTTTCTTT
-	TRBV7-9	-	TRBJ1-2	CASSLVQGGEYGYTF	TGTGCCAGCAGCTTAGTACAGGGTGGGGAATATGGCTACACCTTC
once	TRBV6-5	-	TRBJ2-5	CASSQGAGGAETQYF	TGTGCCAGCAGCCAGGGGGCGGGGGGAGCTGAGACCCAGTACTTC
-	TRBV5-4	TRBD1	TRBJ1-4	CASSPVPGQGTNEKLFF	TGTGCCAGCAGCCCTGTCCCGGGACAGGGAACTAATGAAAAACTGTTTTTT
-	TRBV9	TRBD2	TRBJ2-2	CASSHIAGGNTGELFF	TGTGCCAGCAGCCATATAGCGGGGGGTAACACCGGGGAGCTGTTTTTT
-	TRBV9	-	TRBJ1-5	CASSVGGARPQHF	TGTGCCAGCAGCGTAGGTGGCGCGAGGCCCCAGCATTTT
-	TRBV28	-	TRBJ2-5	CASGSPRVGGTQYF	TGTGCCAGCGGCTCCCCCAGGGTAGGGGGGACCCAGTACTTC
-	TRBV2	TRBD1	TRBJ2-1	CASRDRGSSSYNEQFF	TGTGCCAGCCGGGACAGGGGGTCCAGCTCCTACAATGAGCAGTTCTTC
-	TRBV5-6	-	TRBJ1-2	CASSLGTYYGYTF	TGTGCCAGCAGCTTGGGCACTTACTATGGCTACACCTTC
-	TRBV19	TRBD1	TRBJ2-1	CATRDSLSYNEQFF	TGTGCCACCAGGGACAGCCTCTCCTACAATGAGCAGTTCTTC
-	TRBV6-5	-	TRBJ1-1	CASSFLGTLNTEAFF	TGTGCCAGCAGTTTTTTAGGGACCTTGAACACTGAAGCTTTCTTT
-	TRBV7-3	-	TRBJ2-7	CASSPLPETQGIRLYEQYF	TGTGCCAGCAGCCCCCTCCCGGAAACCCAGGGGATCCGCCTCTACGAGCAGTACTTC
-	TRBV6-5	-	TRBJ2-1	CASSYPSGRGCNEQFF	TGTGCCAGCAGTTACCCCTCCGGACGGGGATGCAATGAGCAGTTCTTC
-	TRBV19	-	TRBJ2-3	CASSIGLPPDTQYF	TGTGCCAGTAGTATAGGGCTACCGCCAGATACGCAGTATTTT
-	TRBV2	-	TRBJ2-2	CASSERGAGRGGELFF	TGTGCCAGCAGTGAAAGGGGAGCGGGCCGCGGCGGGGAGCTGTTTTTT
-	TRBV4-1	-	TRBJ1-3	CASSSTGTGNTIYF	TGCGCCAGCAGCTCAACAGGGACTGGAAACACCATATATTTT
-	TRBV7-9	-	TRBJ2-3	CASSRDAPGSTDTQYF	TGTGCCAGCAGCCGAGATGCCCCGGGTAGCACAGATACGCAGTATTTT
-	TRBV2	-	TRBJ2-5	CASQSLSGTQYF	TGTGCCAGCCAATCCCTAAGCGGGACCCAGTACTTC
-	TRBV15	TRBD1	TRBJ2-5	CATSREVSGQGKEKTQYF	TGTGCCACCAGCAGGGAAGTATCCGGACAGGGAAAGGAAAAGACCCAGTACTTC
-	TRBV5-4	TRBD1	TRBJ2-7	CASGRDSSYEQYF	TGTGCCAGCGGCCGGGACAGTTCCTACGAGCAGTACTTC
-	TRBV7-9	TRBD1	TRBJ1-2	CASGTTGQGGYGYTF	TGTGCCAGCGGCACTACGGGACAGGGTGGCTATGGCTACACCTTC
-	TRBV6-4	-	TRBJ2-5	CASSEEGGGVKTQYF	TGTGCCAGCAGTGAAGAGGGGGGAGGAGTAAAGACCCAGTACTTC
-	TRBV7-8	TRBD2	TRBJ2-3	CASSPLGLDYTDTQYF	TGTGCCAGCAGCCCCCTCGGACTAGACTACACAGATACGCAGTATTTT
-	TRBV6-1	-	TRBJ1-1	CASLRGGRGDTEAFF	TGTGCCAGCTTACGCGGGGGGCGCGGGGACACTGAAGCTTTCTTT
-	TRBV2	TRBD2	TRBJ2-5	CASGPLGAGGETQYF	TGTGCCAGCGGACCCCTGGGGGCGGGGGGGGAGACCCAGTACTTC
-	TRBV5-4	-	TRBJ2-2	CASSLGNTGELFF	TGTGCCAGCAGCTTGGGGAACACCGGGGAGCTGTTTTTT
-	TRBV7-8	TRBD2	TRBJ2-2	CASSLALADTGELFF	TGTGCCAGCAGCTTAGCACTAGCGGACACCGGGGAGCTGTTTTTT
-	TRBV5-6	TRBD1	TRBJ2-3	CASSRGQGLSNTQYF	TGTGCCAGCAGCCGAGGACAGGGATTATCAAATACGCAGTATTTT
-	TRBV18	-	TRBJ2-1	CASSPPAGNPLNEQFF	TGTGCCAGCTCACCACCGGCGGGGAACCCTCTCAATGAGCAGTTCTTC
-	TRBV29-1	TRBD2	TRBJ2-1	CSVVSSGVHNEQFF	TGCAGCGTTGTTTCCAGCGGGGTCCACAATGAGCAGTTCTTC
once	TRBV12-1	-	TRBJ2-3	CASSFQLAGPTDTQYF	TGTGCCAGCAGCTTTCAACTAGCGGGGCCCACAGATACGCAGTATTTT
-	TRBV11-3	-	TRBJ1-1	CASSLLRDTEAFF	TGTGCCAGCAGCTTACTCAGGGACACTGAAGCTTTCTTT
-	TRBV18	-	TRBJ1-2	CASSPSVTGGTIGYTF	TGTGCCAGCTCACCATCGGTCACCGGTGGGACTATTGGCTACACCTTC
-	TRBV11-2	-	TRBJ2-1	CASSFGVSYNEQFF	TGTGCCAGCAGCTTTGGTGTCTCCTACAATGAGCAGTTCTTC
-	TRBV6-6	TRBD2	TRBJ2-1	CASSYLSGGANNEQFF	TGTGCCAGCAGTTACCTCTCGGGGGGGGCTAACAATGAGCAGTTCTTC
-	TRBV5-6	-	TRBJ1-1	CASSFYTNTEAFF	TGTGCCAGCAGCTTTTACACCAACACTGAAGCTTTCTTT
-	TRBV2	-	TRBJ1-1	CASRWGVPEAFF	TGTGCCAGCAGATGGGGGGTCCCTGAAGCTTTCTTT
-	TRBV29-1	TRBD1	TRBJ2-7	CSAAGGPQIPSYEQYF	TGCAGCGCCGCAGGGGGACCGCAAATTCCCTCCTACGAGCAGTACTTC
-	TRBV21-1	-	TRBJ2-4	CATYKRARAKNIQYF	TGTGCCACCTATAAACGGGCTCGGGCCAAAAACATTCAGTACTTC
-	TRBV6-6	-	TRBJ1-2	CAIGSGDGYTF	TGTGCCATCGGGTCGGGGGACGGCTACACCTTC
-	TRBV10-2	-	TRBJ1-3	CATRTGASSGNTIYF	TGCGCCACCAGGACGGGGGCCTCCTCTGGAAACACCATATATTTT
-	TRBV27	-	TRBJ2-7	CASRGHDSYEQYF	TGTGCCAGCAGGGGGCACGACTCCTACGAGCAGTACTTC